Below, 6 T cell receptor beta chains from the same sample are listed, as sequenced in a study of blood T cells in healthy people across ages. A second roughly 6 to 11 cycle PCR used barcoded and J-beta primers. In TCRdb, the 5' RACE reads were re-called with MiXCR into one record per CDR3 protein. In the table there are around 1.5 million distinct CDR3 sequences, around 59% of which are singletons. The source material was blood. These receptors originate from a man between 18 and 35 years old in good health.

CDR3 sequence (DNA): TGTGCCAGCTCACCTATCGCTTCGTTTGGTAGCGGTGAGCAGTACTTC. Translated, it gives CASSPIASFGSGEQYF. The gene calls are TRBV18 and TRBJ2-4; D may be TRBD2 (6 bases). Germline lookup yields CDR1 KGHSH and CDR2 LQKENI. CDR3 length equals 16 residues. V was pared by 3 bases and J by 13 bases, with 25 bases between.

V is TRBV28 and J is TRBJ2-3; either TRBD1 or TRBD2 may supply D (5 bases each). The CDR3 is made up of 17 amino acids. Germline V lookup: CDR1 MDHEN, CDR2 SYDVKM. Trimming removed 2 bases from V and 0 bases from J, with 15 bases in between. DNA for the CDR3: TGTGCCAGCAGTTTAGTTGCCACCCGGGGCAGCACAGATACGCAGTATTTT. This translates into CASSLVATRGSTDTQYF.

This clonotype has just a few counts. V usage is TRBV5-1 and J usage is TRBJ2-7, with TRBD1 matching over 7 bases. Germline assignment: CDR1 SGHRS and CDR2 YFSETQ. The CDR3 is 15 amino acids. Trimming took 4 bases from V and 0 from J; bases not matched to a gene: 7. The DNA for the CDR3 is TGCGCCAGCAGCGCCACAGGGGCGAGCTCCTACGAGCAGTACTTC. The encoded protein is CASSATGASSYEQYF.

This clonotype was counted only a few times. The V call is TRBV12-3 or TRBV12-4, the J call TRBJ2-1; 8 nucleotides line up with TRBD1. The V segment lost 7 bases and the J segment 0 bases; nucleotides outside the gene matches: 11. CDR3 length equals 17 residues. CDR3 in DNA: TGTGCCAGCACCGACTCCAGGGGGCTAAGCTCCTACAATGAGCAGTTCTTC. It specifies CASTDSRGLSSYNEQFF.

This chain joins TRBV29-1 and TRBJ2-2, with 12 bases aligning to TRBD2. The CDR3 has 15 amino acids. With 2 bases clipped from V and 7 bases from J, the junction kept 5 bases outside the gene matches. Germline V CDR1 and CDR2: SQVTM, ANQGSEA. CDR3 loop: CSVETSGGPVGELFF. In DNA, the CDR3 is TGCAGCGTTGAAACTAGCGGGGGGCCGGTCGGGGAGCTGTTTTTT.

The chain employs TRBV6-4 and TRBJ2-2; D not certain. Germline assignment: CDR1 MRHNA and CDR2 SNTAGT. This CDR3 comprises 15 residues. Trimming removed 6 bases from V and 4 bases from J, with 15 bases in between. CDR3 nucleotide sequence: TGTGCCAGCAGCGAACAAGCAGAGCCCACCGGGGAGCTGTTTTTT. Translated, it gives CASSEQAEPTGELFF.